What follows is one T cell receptor beta chain and its context. Germline loops: CDR1 SQVTM, CDR2 ANQGSEA. This CDR3 contains 12 residues. The data stem from a study of CXCR3-negative and CXCR3-positive naive CD8 T cells. Carrying UMI labels, the TRB cDNA libraries were prepared through 5' RACE. Following a re-call of the 5' RACE reads, TCRdb has one entry per CDR3 protein and lacks DNA. This repertoire includes some 130,000 distinct CDR3 sequences. Sequencing was done on a sample of naive CXCR3- CD8+ T cells from blood. Subset in this sample: CD45RO-CCR7+CD27+CD95- naive CD8+ T cells lacking CXCR3 (TNR3-). V usage is TRBV29-1 and J usage is TRBJ2-7; the TCRdb call, TRBD2, lacks DNA for checking. The source of this sequence is a human donor in good health. Some clones in this sample may be carry-over from other donors' samples. The CDR3: CSVDLGPGEQYF.